This T cell receptor (beta chain) is from a study of blood T cell repertoires in COVID-19. Study details: The United States, Italy and Spain provided the acute and convalescent COVID-19 samples.

Trimming cost V 5 bases and J 2 bases, with 10 bases left between them. CDR1 SEHNR and CDR2 FQNEAQ come from the germline V gene (reference sequence). CDR3 size: 14 residues. The data were produced by immunoSEQ multiplex PCR, yet TCRdb's version contains in-frame clones alone and is incomplete. The data show roughly 250,000 clones, more than 75% seen once. The V call is TRBV7-9, the J call TRBJ2-1; D is perhaps TRBD2 (6 bases). The material sequenced was PBMCs or T cells enriched from blood (not recorded which). The sequence derives from a woman in her 50s who had recovered from COVID-19. CDR3 bases: TGTGCCAGCAGCGTAAGCGGGCCCTACAATGAGCAGTTCTTC. This sequence encodes CASSVSGPYNEQFF. Filled out from reference TRBV7-9 and TRBJ2-1, the complete variable domain reads DTGVSQNPRHKITKRGQNVTFRCDPISEHNRLYWYRQTLGQGPEFLTYFQNEAQLEKSRLLSDRFSAERPKGSFSTLEIQRTEQGDSAMYLCASSVSGPYNEQFFGPGTRLTVL.